These 22 T cell receptor beta chains were all obtained from the same sample, sequenced in a study of T cell responses to AZD1222 COVID-19 vaccine. Clones were sequenced by immunoSEQ multiplex PCR, and TCRdb holds only the in-frame ones, with some missing. The table lists about 140,000 clones, 93% of them singletons. The specimen comprised peripheral blood, sampled on day 0 of MenACWY control vaccination. The receptors here all came from an adult in good health.

The chain uses TRBV10-3 and TRBJ2-1; 13 nucleotides line up with TRBD2. CDR1 and CDR2 from the germline V gene are ENHRY and SYGVKD. The CDR3 covers 17 residues. Trimming removed 10 bases from V and 0 bases from J; junction bases left unmatched: 9. CDR3 sequence reads: CASWTSGGSSSYNEQFF. In DNA, the CDR3 is TGTGCCAGCTGGACTAGCGGGGGCTCCAGCTCCTACAATGAGCAGTTCTTC.

The rearrangement joins TRBV5-8 to TRBJ1-4; D call uncertain. The germline V gene has CDR1 SGHTS and CDR2 YDEGEE. With 2 bases removed from V and 7 bases from J, the gap between germline ends came to 3 bases. This CDR3 has 11 amino acids. The CDR3 DNA is TGTGCCAGCAGCTTTGCTGAAAAACTGTTTTTT. Protein product: CASSFAEKLFF.

The rearrangement links TRBV4-3 to TRBJ2-1; D remains unclear. V lost 0 bases to trimming and J lost 4 bases, with 13 bases between them. This CDR3 has 16 amino acids. The germline CDR1 and CDR2 sequences are LGHNA and YSLEER. The CDR3 DNA reads as TGCGCCAGCAGCCAAGATGCCAGCTTATTTTACAATGAGCAGTTCTTC. It codes for CASSQDASLFYNEQFF.

This sequence joins TRBV28 and TRBJ2-5; a weak D match, TRBD2 (6 bases). The CDR3 is made up of 15 amino acids. Germline CDR1 MDHEN, CDR2 SYDVKM. Trimming removed 5 bases from V and 5 bases from J, with 18 bases in between. CDR3 bases: TGTGCCAGCAGTCGGGACTCGGCGGGTGGCGAGACCCAGTACTTC. Its translation: CASSRDSAGGETQYF.

This chain connects TRBV6-1 to TRBJ1-1, with D possibly matching TRBD1 (6 bases). The germline gives CDR1 MNHNS, CDR2 SASEGT. There are 14 residues in the CDR3. The V gene lost 0 bases and the J gene lost 4 bases, with 9 bases spanning the gap. The CDR3 sequence is CASSEAQGLTEAFF. In DNA, the CDR3 is TGTGCCAGCAGTGAAGCGCAGGGGCTCACTGAAGCTTTCTTT.

This clone appeared a single time. The chain is built from TRBV4-3 and TRBJ1-3; D is ambiguous. The CDR3 sequence is 14 residues long. Germline CDR1 is LGHNA and CDR2 is YSLEER. The V and J ends lost 1 base and 0 bases respectively, with 4 bases between them. The CDR3 is CASSQGDSGNTIYF. The CDR3 bases are TGCGCCAGCAGCCAAGGGGACTCTGGAAACACCATATATTTT.

To note about this clone: At one of its ends the junction is not consistent with the germline gene, which may arise from a read error. The genes are TRBV6-1 and TRBJ2-1; the D is unclear. Looked up from germline, CDR1 is MNHNS and CDR2 is SASEGT. The CDR3 loop spans 12 amino acids. The CDR3 loop is CASSEVVNEQFF. CDR3 bases: TGTGCCAGCAGCGAAGTGGTTAATGAGCAGTTCTTC.

In the case of this clone: This same CDR3 is encoded by further DNA sequences in the sample. This sequence joins TRBV18 and TRBJ1-5; D might be TRBD1 (5 bases). This CDR3 contains 13 residues. V was shortened by 1 base and J by 4 bases, with 5 bases between the two germline ends. Per the germline V gene, CDR1 is KGHSH and CDR2 is LQKENI. In DNA form, the CDR3 reads TGTGCCAGCTCACCACAGGGGAATCAGCCCCAGCATTTT. It encodes CASSPQGNQPQHF.

This clone was seen once. The rearrangement links TRBV6-5 to TRBJ1-1; D is possibly TRBD1 (6 bases). The CDR3 has 15 residues. Germline loops: CDR1 MNHEY, CDR2 SVGAGI. In DNA form, the CDR3 reads TGTGTCCCGGGGGGGAGGGGGAGGTTGAACACTGAAGCTTTCTTT. It encodes CVPGGRGRLNTEAFF.

V usage is TRBV7-3 and J usage is TRBJ2-2, with 7 bases that match TRBD2. V trimming: 2 bases; J trimming: 4 bases; junction bases outside the gene matches: 4. CDR1 is SGHTA and CDR2 is FQGTGA in the germline V gene. This CDR3 region has 15 residues. The CDR3 is CASSLGRGSTGELFF. The CDR3 DNA follows: TGTGCCAGCAGCTTAGGGAGGGGCTCCACCGGGGAGCTGTTTTTT.

The V gene is TRBV6-5, the J gene TRBJ1-6; D is unclear. Germline CDR1 MNHEY, CDR2 SVGAGI. The V end was cut by 5 bases, the J end by 7 bases, with 9 bases between. This CDR3 is built from 13 residues. The CDR3 sequence: CASSQQKNSPLHF. CDR3 nucleotide sequence: TGTGCCAGCAGTCAACAGAAAAATTCACCCCTCCACTTT.

This chain uses TRBV28 with TRBJ2-7; D call uncertain. V was cut by 3 bases and J by 7 bases, with 10 bases left in between. In germline, CDR1 is MDHEN, CDR2 SYDVKM. CDR3 length: 12 residues. CDR3 bases: TGTGCCAGCAGTTTTGAGGCGAGAGAGCAGTACTTC. Translating it yields CASSFEAREQYF.

The J gene is TRBJ2-1, the V gene TRBV7-6; 8 bases are shared with TRBD2. Germline CDR1 is SGHVS and CDR2 is FNYEAQ. The CDR3 length is 18 residues. With 1 base clipped from V and 0 bases from J, the junction kept 8 bases outside the gene matches. The CDR3 reads CASSLGGGSGSSYNEQFF. CDR3 nucleotide sequence: TGTGCCAGCAGCTTAGGTGGCGGGAGCGGGAGCTCCTACAATGAGCAGTTCTTC. Full variable domain (remainder filled in from reference TRBV7-6 and TRBJ2-1): GAGVSQSPRYKVTKRGQDVALRCDPISGHVSLYWYRQALGQGPEFLTYFNYEAQQDKSGLPNDRFSAERPEGSISTLTIQRTEQRDSAMYRCASSLGGGSGSSYNEQFFGPGTRLTVL.

The rearrangement links TRBV6-1 to TRBJ1-1; D gene ambiguous. Germline values: CDR1 MNHNS, CDR2 SASEGT. This CDR3 contains 13 residues. V gave up 2 bases and J gave up 1 base, with 5 bases separating them. CDR3 sequence: CASSEQGNTEAFF. CDR3 bases: TGTGCCAGCAGTGAACAAGGGAACACTGAAGCTTTCTTT.

The rearrangement links TRBV5-1 to TRBJ1-6, with D perhaps matching TRBD1 (5 bases). This CDR3 has 17 amino acids. Trimming took off 3 bases at V and 9 bases at J, with 22 bases between the two ends. The germline CDR1 and CDR2 sequences are SGHRS and YFSETQ. The CDR3 region is CASSSSGSGGFSSPLHF. The DNA of the CDR3 is TGCGCCAGCAGCTCTTCGGGGTCTGGGGGGTTCAGTTCACCCCTCCACTTT.

The rearrangement joins TRBV5-1 to TRBJ1-1; TRBD1 matches 7 bases. CDR1 is SGHRS and CDR2 is YFSETQ in the germline V gene. CDR3 length: 16 amino acids. V lost 0 bases and J lost 3; bases outside the gene matches: 8. In DNA form, the CDR3 reads TGCGCCAGCAGCTTGGCAGGGGGGCAGATGGACACTGAAGCTTTCTTT. It is translated as CASSLAGGQMDTEAFF.

The chain is built from TRBV6-5 and TRBJ2-5; 7 nucleotides line up with TRBD2. The germline V gene has CDR1 MNHEY and CDR2 SVGAGI. V gave up 7 bases and J gave up 4 bases; unmatched junction bases: 3. This CDR3 has 12 amino acids. CDR3 DNA sequence: TGTGCCAGCAACCGCGGGGGAGAGACCCAGTACTTC. Its protein product is CASNRGGETQYF.

The V call is TRBV9, the J call TRBJ1-2; maybe TRBD1 (6 bases). Germline V gives CDR1 SGDLS, CDR2 YYNGEE. Trimming removed 3 bases from V and 3 bases from J, with 9 bases in between. The CDR3 consists of 13 residues. The CDR3, as DNA: TGTGCCAGCAGCGCTACAGGGTACTATGGCTACACCTTC. It translates to CASSATGYYGYTF.

This clone was observed a single time. The rearrangement joins TRBV3-1 (or the pseudogene TRBV3-2) to TRBJ1-3; D uncertain. Per germline, CDR1 LGHDT and CDR2 YNNKEL (reference sequence). The CDR3 spans 12 residues. Trimming took off 2 bases at V and 3 bases at J, with 2 bases between the two ends. The CDR3 region is CASSQSGNTIYF. CDR3 DNA sequence: TGTGCCAGCAGCCAAAGTGGAAACACCATATATTTT.

This chain connects TRBV7-9 to TRBJ2-7; no clear D. Trimming shortened V by 4 bases and J by 5 bases, and 9 bases separated the two germline ends. There are 12 residues in the CDR3. Germline CDR1 SEHNR, CDR2 FQNEAQ (reference sequence). CDR3 nucleotide sequence: TGTGCCAGCAGCTCTTCCGGTAACGAGCAGTACTTC. Protein product: CASSSSGNEQYF. Full variable domain (remainder filled in from reference TRBV7-9 and TRBJ2-7): DTGVSQNPRHKITKRGQNVTFRCDPISEHNRLYWYRQTLGQGPEFLTYFQNEAQLEKSRLLSDRFSAERPKGSFSTLEIQRTEQGDSAMYLCASSSSGNEQYFGPGTRLTVT.

The chain couples TRBV19 to TRBJ1-2; D perhaps matches TRBD1 (6 bases). This CDR3 comprises 17 residues. The germline V and J ends were trimmed by 2 bases and 0 bases, with 16 bases remaining between them. The germline gives CDR1 LNHDA, CDR2 SQIVND (reference sequence). This CDR3 reads CASSIRDNYLSNYGYTF. The CDR3 bases are TGTGCCAGTAGTATAAGGGACAACTACCTCTCTAACTATGGCTACACCTTC.

V and J are TRBV3-1 (or the pseudogene TRBV3-2) and TRBJ2-3; D is ambiguous. CDR3 length: 15 residues. The V gene lost 1 base and the J gene lost 2 bases, with 10 bases spanning the gap. CDR1 and CDR2 from the germline V gene are LGHDT and YNNKEL (reference sequence). The CDR3 spells CASSQATVPTDTQYF. The CDR3 DNA reads as TGTGCCAGCAGCCAAGCCACAGTTCCCACAGATACGCAGTATTTT.